These 5 T cell receptor beta chains share one sample of origin, sequenced in a study of OX40 agonist ivuxolimab in advanced cancers. Sequenced by immunoSEQ multiplex PCR; TCRdb stores in-frame clones only, minus some. The table includes approximately 110,000 clones, about nine tenths detected once. The sample was CD4+ or CD8+ T cells sorted from blood, taken in a trial of the OX40 agonist ivuxolimab. Receptor source: an adult with an advanced solid tumor such as melanoma, head and neck, liver or kidney cancer.

The chain joins TRBV19 to TRBJ2-7, with 8 positions matching TRBD2. The V and J ends lost 8 bases and 2 bases, in that order; junction bases with no gene match: 5. CDR1 LNHDA and CDR2 SQIVND come from the germline V gene (reference sequence). This CDR3 region has 13 residues. CDR3 nucleotides: TGTGCCAGTCGGGGGGGAGTTACCTACGAGCAGTACTTC. It codes for CASRGGVTYEQYF.

A word on this clone: A read error may produce the germline difference seen at one junction end. The chain uses TRBV9 and TRBJ2-2; D is possibly TRBD2 (5 bases). The germline CDR1 and CDR2 sequences are SGDLS and YYNGEE. The CDR3 is 13 residues long. This CDR3 reads CASGVGSGGELFF. CDR3 coding DNA: TGTGCCAGCGGCGTAGGGAGCGGCGGGGAGCTGTTTTTT.

The chain has TRBV2 and TRBJ1-2; D may be TRBD1 (5 bases). CDR3 length: 15 amino acids. Trimming cost V 4 bases and J 4 bases, with 16 bases left between them. Germline V gene lookup returns CDR1 SNHLY and CDR2 FYNNEI. This chain's CDR3 is CASSAGTTTSYGYTF. CDR3 DNA sequence: TGTGCCAGCAGTGCCGGGACGACGACCTCCTATGGCTACACCTTC. The entire variable domain, with the rest obtained from reference TRBV2 and TRBJ1-2, is as follows: EPEVTQTPSHQVTQMGQEVILRCVPISNHLYFYWYRQILGQKVEFLVSFYNNEISEKSEIFDDQFSVERPDGSNFTLKIRSTKLEDSAMYFCASSAGTTTSYGYTFGSGTRLTVV.

V is TRBV7-9 and J is TRBJ1-4; the D gene is possibly TRBD1 (5 bases). The CDR3 spans 19 residues. The V gene lost 0 bases and the J gene lost 0 bases, with 17 bases spanning the gap. In germline, CDR1 is SEHNR, CDR2 FQNEAQ (reference sequence). In nucleotides, the CDR3 is TGTGCCAGCAGCTTAGCTATTTCGGGACGCGGGGCAACTAATGAAAAACTGTTTTTT. Its protein is CASSLAISGRGATNEKLFF.

This chain uses TRBV21-1 with TRBJ2-7; the table's D call, TRBD2, has no DNA check behind it. TRBV21-1 is deemed a pseudogene. There are 17 residues in the CDR3. The CDR3 region is CASSKGGLFGKGDEQYF. The CDR3 DNA follows: TGTGCCAGCAGCAAAGGTGGACTATTTGGAAAAGGGGACGAGCAGTACTTC.